Each of the 21 T cell receptor beta chains below was sequenced from the same sample in a study of T cell clonality in common variable immunodeficiency. Assay used: immunoSEQ multiplex PCR; TCRdb lists only in-frame clones, some missing. Listed for the sample are about 74,000 clones, none seen a single time. Sequenced material: peripheral blood mononuclear cells. All receptors derive from a person aged 18 to 75 in good health.

Many counts were recorded for this clone. Read coverage stops 3 residues before the CDR3 terminus; the germline J gene supplies the remainder. This chain joins TRBV7-9 and TRBJ1-1, with D possibly being TRBD1 (5 bases). The CDR3 has 13 residues. V was clipped by 3 bases and J by 3 bases, with 8 bases between them. In germline, CDR1 is SEHNR, CDR2 FQNEAQ (reference sequence). This CDR3 reads CASSLSGDTEAFF. The sequenced part of the CDR3 DNA is TGTGCCAGCAGCTTGTCGGGGGACACTGAA.

The sample holds many counts of this clone. With the read ending 3 residues before the CDR3 end, the germline J gene is used to fill in that end. The rearrangement links TRBV20-1 to TRBJ2-5, with 8 bases fitting TRBD1. Germline CDR1 is DFQATT and CDR2 is SNEGSKA (reference sequence). V was pared by 5 bases and J by 4 bases, with 3 bases of the junction left unmatched. This CDR3 spans 12 amino acids. The chain's CDR3 is CSALDRGETQYF. Incomplete CDR3 DNA: TGCAGTGCTCTTGACAGGGGAGAGACC.

This clone was counted at least ten times. The CDR3 extends 3 residues past the end of the read, so its final part is completed from the germline J gene. The genes are TRBV4-1 and TRBJ2-7, with D perhaps matching TRBD1 (6 bases). Germline V gene data show CDR1 as MGHRA and CDR2 as YSYEKL. Trimming shortened V by 4 bases and J by 2 bases, and 12 bases separated the two germline ends. The length of the CDR3 is 14 residues. The CDR3 loop is CASSLQGSTYEQYF. CDR3 DNA (partial): TGCGCCAGCAGCCTGCAGGGGTCCACCTACGAG.

CDR3 DNA (partial): TGTGCCAGCAGTTACGAACAGGGTTGGACTGAA. This codes for CASSYEQGWTE. The full CDR3 protein is CASSYEQGWTEAFF. V usage is TRBV6-2 or TRBV6-3 and J usage is TRBJ1-1; D may be TRBD1 (6 bases). Read data end 3 residues before the CDR3 end; the end is taken from the germline J gene. The CDR3 extends over 14 amino acids. Germline loops: CDR1 MNHEY, CDR2 SVGEGT. Trimming shortened V by 2 bases and J by 5 bases, and 12 bases separated the two germline ends.

This clone has a count of ten or more. From the germline J gene comes the end of the CDR3, since the read stops 3 residues before it. The genes are TRBV29-1 and TRBJ1-1, with 10 bases lining up with TRBD1. The V gene's germline CDR1 is SQVTM and CDR2 ANQGSEA. The CDR3 length is 13 residues. The chain's CDR3 is CSVDLGQGFKAFF. The part of the CDR3 DNA that was read is TGCAGCGTTGACTTGGGACAGGGGTTTAAA.

This clone was seen at least ten times. The DNA ends 3 residues before the CDR3 does, and the rest of the CDR3 is filled in from the germline J gene. The V gene is TRBV7-2, the J gene TRBJ2-7; TRBD1 agrees at 7 bases. V shed 5 bases, J shed 6 bases, and the junction held 7 bases outside the gene matches. The germline V gene has CDR1 SGHTA and CDR2 FQGNSA. The CDR3 runs to 13 residues. This CDR3 is CASSADREGEQYF. The covered CDR3 bases are TGTGCCAGCAGCGCCGACAGGGAAGGCGAG.

This clone appeared many times. Sequencing ends 3 residues short of the CDR3 end; the germline J gene provides the rest. J is TRBJ2-7 and V is TRBV2, with 8 bases matching TRBD1. With V trimmed by 10 bases and J by 3 bases, 8 bases remained unmatched. Germline assignment: CDR1 SNHLY and CDR2 FYNNEI. CDR3 length equals 13 residues. CDR3 residues: CATHRDRSYEQYF. The DNA read from the CDR3 is TGTGCCACACACCGGGACAGGAGCTACGAG.

This clone was observed at least ten times. The read comes to an end 3 residues before the CDR3 does, leaving the germline J gene to fill in the end. The J gene is TRBJ2-3, the V gene TRBV19, with 8 bases identical to TRBD2. V trimming: 2 bases; J trimming: 6 bases; junction bases outside the gene matches: 7. The CDR3 has 15 amino acids. Germline V gene data show CDR1 as LNHDA and CDR2 as SQIVND (reference sequence). The sequenced part of the CDR3 DNA is TGTGCCAGTAGTATACCGAGCGGGAGTTGGGATACG. As protein: CASSIPSGSWDT. The CDR3 in full is CASSIPSGSWDTQYF.

This clone has at least ten counts. CDR3: CASSFQLRTGWNQPQHF. The DNA read from the CDR3 is TGTGCCAGTAGTTTCCAACTTAGGACAGGGTGGAATCAGCCC. The genes are TRBV19 and TRBJ1-5; TRBD1 aligns across 8 bases. The read halts 3 residues ahead of the CDR3 end, with the missing end drawn from the germline J gene. The germline gives CDR1 LNHDA, CDR2 SQIVND (reference sequence). The CDR3 runs to 17 residues. With 5 bases clipped from V and 4 bases from J, the junction kept 13 bases outside the gene matches.

This clone was counted many times. The read halts 3 residues ahead of the CDR3 end, with the missing end drawn from the germline J gene. The gene calls are TRBV18 and TRBJ2-2; 8 bases are shared with TRBD1. The CDR3 is 15 amino acids. The germline V gene encodes CDR1 KGHSH and CDR2 LQKENI. The V and J ends lost 4 bases and 7 bases, in that order; junction bases with no gene match: 8. The part of the CDR3 DNA that was read is TGTGCCAGCTCACAATCGACAGGGGAAGGCGGGGAG. Its protein product is CASSQSTGEGGE. From start to end, the CDR3 is CASSQSTGEGGELFF. Complete variable domain (other parts from reference TRBV18 and TRBJ2-2): NAGVMQNPRHLVRRRGQEARLRCSPMKGHSHVYWYRQLPEEGLKFMVYLQKENIIDESGMPKERFSAEFPKEGPSILRIQQVVRGDSAAYFCASSQSTGEGGELFFGEGSRLTVL.

This clone was counted at least ten times. The missing CDR3 end, 3 residues past where the read stops, is filled in from the germline J gene. This chain connects TRBV6-2 or TRBV6-3 to TRBJ2-7, with D possibly matching TRBD2 (5 bases). The CDR3 length is 13 residues. Trimming took 4 bases from V and 6 from J, leaving 13 bases between them. Germline CDR1 MNHEY, CDR2 SVGEGT. This CDR3 reads CASSSGVRPEQYF. The part of the CDR3 DNA that was read is TGTGCCAGCAGTTCCGGGGTTAGGCCCGAG.

This clone was recorded many times. The CDR3 bases that were read are TGTGCCAGCAGTTACGGCGGAGCGGGAGGGCCAGTCGGTGAG. This gives the protein CASSYGGAGGPVGE. The CDR3 as a whole reads CASSYGGAGGPVGEQFF. The chain couples TRBV6-2 or TRBV6-3 to TRBJ2-1, with 10 bases fitting TRBD2. The CDR3 end falls 3 residues outside the read, so it is completed with the germline J gene. This CDR3 region has 17 residues. Trimming took 2 bases from V and 9 from J; bases not matched to a gene: 13. CDR1 MNHEY and CDR2 SVGEGT come from the germline V gene.

Points on this clone: The read ends 3 residues before the CDR3 terminus; that terminus is restored from the germline J gene. The chain couples TRBV7-2 to TRBJ2-2; 7 positions match TRBD1. From germline, CDR1 is SGHTA and CDR2 FQGNSA. This CDR3 has 14 residues. V dropped 1 base and J dropped 6; count of bases not matched to a gene: 2. This CDR3 reads CASSLDRGPGELFF. The sequenced part of the CDR3 DNA is TGTGCCAGCAGCTTAGACAGGGGTCCCGGGGAG. Supplemented by reference TRBV7-2 and TRBJ2-2, the full variable domain reads GAGVSQSPSNKVTEKGKDVELRCDPISGHTALYWYRQSLGQGLEFLIYFQGNSAPDKSGLPSDRFSAERTGGSVSTLTIQRTQQEDSAVYLCASSLDRGPGELFFGEGSRLTVL.

This clone was detected many times. CDR3 DNA, as far as it was read: TGTGCCAGCAGTTACTCAGACACGCGGGGAGGTCAGCCC. It translates to CASSYSDTRGGQP. In full, the CDR3 reads CASSYSDTRGGQPQHF. The genes are TRBV6-2 or TRBV6-3 and TRBJ1-5, with unresolved D. The missing CDR3 end, 3 residues past where the read stops, is filled in from the germline J gene. The CDR3 has 16 residues. V was clipped by 0 bases and J by 6 bases, with 15 bases between them. Germline CDR1 is MNHEY and CDR2 is SVGEGT.

This clone was counted at least ten times. The read ends 3 residues shy of where the CDR3 ends; the end is completed using the germline J gene. The rearrangement joins TRBV12-3 or TRBV12-4 to TRBJ2-7; possibly TRBD2 for D (5 bases). The CDR3 extends over 15 amino acids. Trimming cost V 2 bases and J 0 bases, with 11 bases left between them. The CDR3 spells CASSLSGWGSYEQYF. The sequenced part of the CDR3 DNA is TGTGCCAGCAGTTTATCGGGGTGGGGCTCCTACGAG.

This clone was seen many times. The read ends 3 residues shy of where the CDR3 ends; the end is completed using the germline J gene. The rearrangement uses TRBV20-1 and TRBJ1-1; 8 nucleotides align to TRBD1. This CDR3 has 13 amino acids. J lost 2 bases, V lost 6 bases, and 5 bases had no gene match. The germline gives CDR1 DFQATT, CDR2 SNEGSKA (reference sequence). The CDR3 loop reads CSAPGTGNTEAFF. The part of the CDR3 DNA that was read is TGCAGTGCCCCCGGGACAGGTAACACTGAA.

Worth noting for this clone: The sequenced fragment ends 3 residues before the CDR3 boundary, so the rest is inferred from the germline J gene. The chain joins TRBV19 to TRBJ1-1; D call uncertain. V was trimmed by 4 bases and J by 1 base, leaving 13 bases between them. There are 15 residues in the CDR3. Germline values: CDR1 LNHDA, CDR2 SQIVND (reference sequence). Here the CDR3 reads CASSSGVHRNTEAFF. CDR3 bases read: TGTGCCAGTAGTAGCGGGGTCCATAGGAACACTGAA.

This clone was counted ten times or more. The observed sequence ends 3 residues before the CDR3 terminus, with the missing tail filled in from the germline J gene. The chain carries TRBV11-3 and TRBJ2-1; the D gene is possibly TRBD1 (5 bases). Germline V CDR1 and CDR2: SGHNT, YENEEA. V lost 0 bases and J 8 bases, leaving 8 bases between the germline ends. This CDR3 is built from 13 residues. CDR3: CASSLEAGYEQFF. Incomplete CDR3 DNA: TGTGCCAGCAGCTTAGAGGCAGGGTATGAG.

This clone was counted ten times or more. The read gets to within 3 residues of the CDR3 end, and the germline J gene fills in the rest. The J gene is TRBJ1-1, the V gene TRBV29-1; 7 nucleotides agree with TRBD1. Trimming at V came to 7 bases and at J to 1 base, leaving 6 bases not matched to a gene. CDR3 length: 13 amino acids. From germline, CDR1 is SQVTM and CDR2 ANQGSEA. The CDR3 protein is CSADQGGNTEAFF. Partial CDR3 DNA: TGCAGCGCCGACCAGGGGGGGAACACTGAA.

This clone was picked up many times. The CDR3 extends 3 residues past the end of the read, so its final part is completed from the germline J gene. The chain carries TRBV5-5 and TRBJ1-2; TRBD1 matches 8 bases. Germline-derived CDR1 and CDR2 are SGHKS and YYEKEE (reference sequence). The CDR3 is 15 residues long. CDR3 bases read: TGTGCCAGCAGCTTGGAGCCTCAGGGGGCTGGCGGC. Protein: CASSLEPQGAGG. The entire CDR3 sequence reads CASSLEPQGAGGYTF.

This clone was recorded at least ten times. The read is 3 residues too short to cover the CDR3 end, so that end is filled in from the germline J gene. The chain couples TRBV6-2 or TRBV6-3 to TRBJ1-5; no clear D gene. The CDR3 sequence is 12 residues long. Germline CDR1 and CDR2: MNHEY and SVGEGT. Trimming took 2 bases from V and 7 from J, leaving 6 bases between them. The covered CDR3 bases are TGTGCCAGCAGTTACGCGTGGCAGCCC. It yields the protein CASSYAWQP. The entire CDR3 reads CASSYAWQPQHF.